This TCR beta chain was recovered during a study of shared clonotypes between healthy human individuals. On the study more broadly: The plates for each donor numbered three CD4 naive, three CD4 memory, two CD8 naive and one CD8 memory.

Only in-frame clones appear in the TCRdb table, and some are missing; sequencing was by immunoSEQ multiplex PCR. The sample has over a million clones, about three quarters seen once; the top ten hold roughly 1.4%. The CDR3 consists of 11 residues. Germline V gene sequence: CDR1 ENHRY, CDR2 SYGVKD. V shed 6 bases, J shed 9 bases, and the junction held 1 base outside the gene matches. The receptor was isolated from a man younger than 30 in good health. V gene TRBV10-3 combines with J gene TRBJ2-5; TRBD2 matches 10 bases. Sequencing used memory CD4+ T cells sorted from blood. As to subset: CD45RA-negative fraction. Here the CDR3 DNA reads TGTGCCATCAGAGCGGGGGGGGCCCAGTACTTC. Its translation: CAIRAGGAQYF.